The 12 T cell receptor beta chains listed next were all sequenced from one sample in a study of shared clonotypes between healthy human individuals. Some clones are missing from TCRdb's copy, which holds only in-frame ones; the method was immunoSEQ multiplex PCR. The data hold around 1,000,000 clones, with 70% to 80% observed a single time. Sequenced sample: memory CD4+ T cells from PBMCs. Noted subset: CD45RA-negative fraction. The receptor set was obtained from a young man in good health. Some clones in this sample may be carry-over from other donors' samples.

This clone appeared a few times. The rearrangement links TRBV6-1 to TRBJ2-1, with D possibly being TRBD2 (6 bases). Germline CDR1 is MNHNS and CDR2 is SASEGT. The CDR3 extends over 12 amino acids. V was trimmed by 8 bases and J by 7 bases, leaving 12 bases between them. Here the CDR3 reads CASGAGRNEQFF. In DNA, the CDR3 is TGTGCCAGCGGGGCAGGGAGGAATGAGCAGTTCTTC.

The gene calls are TRBV27 and TRBJ1-2; a possible D gene is TRBD1 (5 bases). V lost 5 bases, J lost 4 bases, and 11 bases lay in between. This CDR3 contains 13 residues. Germline-derived CDR1 and CDR2 are MNHEY and SMNVEV (reference sequence). CDR3 protein: CASSLPGGYGYTF. The CDR3, as DNA: TGTGCCAGCAGTCTCCCGGGGGGCTATGGCTACACCTTC.

This clone has more than one count but fewer than ten. V and J are TRBV13 and TRBJ2-3; weak D call: TRBD1 (5 bases). The length of the CDR3 is 13 residues. CDR1 PRHDT and CDR2 FYEKMQ come from the germline V gene (reference sequence). V lost 5 bases to trimming and J lost 6 bases, with 12 bases between them. The CDR3 sequence is CASSPMTEDTQYF. CDR3 nucleotides: TGTGCCAGCAGCCCTATGACAGAGGATACGCAGTATTTT. The complete variable domain, with remaining parts taken from reference TRBV13 and TRBJ2-3, reads AAGVIQSPRHLIKEKRETATLKCYPIPRHDTVYWYQQGPGQDPQFLISFYEKMQSDKGSIPDRFSAQQFSDYHSELNMSSLELGDSALYFCASSPMTEDTQYFGPGTRLTVL.

The chain carries TRBV11-2 and TRBJ1-6; 9 nucleotides align to TRBD1. Looked up from germline, CDR1 is SGHAT and CDR2 is FQNNGV. The CDR3 runs 15 residues. The V segment lost 5 bases and the J segment 8 bases; nucleotides outside the gene matches: 7. This CDR3 reads CASSRSDRGYSPLHF. In nucleotides, the CDR3 is TGTGCCAGCAGCCGTTCGGACAGGGGTTATTCACCCCTCCACTTT.

The chain combines TRBV5-4 with TRBJ2-2; D remains ambiguous. V was trimmed by 4 bases and J by 6 bases, leaving 7 bases between them. CDR3 length: 12 residues. Germline V gives CDR1 SGHNT, CDR2 YYREEE (reference sequence). CDR3 in amino acids: CASSRASGELFF. The CDR3 DNA reads as TGTGCCAGCAGCAGAGCGTCCGGGGAGCTGTTTTTT. The complete variable domain, with remaining parts taken from reference TRBV5-4 and TRBJ2-2, reads ETGVTQSPTHLIKTRGQQVTLRCSSQSGHNTVSWYQQALGQGPQFIFQYYREEENGRGNFPPRFSGLQFPNYSSELNVNALELDDSALYLCASSRASGELFFGEGSRLTVL.

Turning to this clone: This sample also contains other DNA sequences that code for the same CDR3. The rearrangement links TRBV18 to TRBJ1-1; D not certain. This CDR3 is built from 13 residues. Per the germline V gene, CDR1 is KGHSH and CDR2 is LQKENI. V was clipped by 3 bases and J by 1 base, with 6 bases between them. CDR3 residues: CASSPRENTEAFF. In DNA, the CDR3 is TGTGCCAGCTCACCTCGAGAGAACACTGAAGCTTTCTTT.

V and J are TRBV5-6 and TRBJ2-2; the match to TRBD2 covers 8 bases. With 8 bases clipped from V and 6 bases from J, the junction kept 3 bases outside the gene matches. The length of the CDR3 is 12 residues. CDR1 is SGHDT, CDR2 YYEEEE, per germline. CDR3 nucleotide sequence: TGTGCCAGTCAAGCGGGAGCCGGGGAGCTGTTTTTT. Protein: CASQAGAGELFF.

The chain recombines TRBV18 with TRBJ1-5; D gene unclear. Per the germline V gene, CDR1 is KGHSH and CDR2 is LQKENI. Trimming removed 6 bases at V and 7 bases at J, with 13 bases between. This CDR3 is built from 13 residues. This CDR3 reads CASSPSAWQPQHF. The DNA for the CDR3 is TGTGCCAGCTCCCCATCCGCCTGGCAGCCCCAGCATTTT. Together with reference TRBV18 and TRBJ1-5, the CDR3 gives the full variable domain: NAGVMQNPRHLVRRRGQEARLRCSPMKGHSHVYWYRQLPEEGLKFMVYLQKENIIDESGMPKERFSAEFPKEGPSILRIQQVVRGDSAAYFCASSPSAWQPQHFGDGTRLSIL.

This chain links TRBV4-2 with TRBJ2-7; 8 nucleotides align to TRBD1. Germline CDR1 LGHNA, CDR2 YNFKEQ. The CDR3 is 15 residues long. Trimming cost V 1 base and J 9 bases; bases outside gene matches: 11. Written as DNA, the CDR3 is TGTGCCAGCAGCCAAGGTACAGGGGGGTTTTACCCGCAGTACTTC. The encoded protein is CASSQGTGGFYPQYF.

A note on this clone: This CDR3 is also generated by other DNA sequences in the sample. The V gene is TRBV29-1, the J gene TRBJ1-2; D unclear. The V and J ends lost 2 bases and 5 bases respectively, with 6 bases between them. The CDR3 has 11 residues. The V gene's germline CDR1 is SQVTM and CDR2 ANQGSEA. The CDR3 sequence: CSVESGYGYTF. In DNA form, the CDR3 reads TGCAGCGTTGAATCGGGTTATGGCTACACCTTC.

The CDR3 DNA reads as TGTGCCAGCAGCGCAGCGACCATACGAGAAAATGGCTACACCTTC. Translated: CASSAATIRENGYTF. The gene calls are TRBV9 and TRBJ1-2; the D is unclear. V was cut by 3 bases and J by 6 bases, with 18 bases left in between. Germline CDR1 is SGDLS and CDR2 is YYNGEE. The CDR3 totals 15 residues.

The chain carries TRBV2 and TRBJ1-1; 9 nucleotides line up with TRBD1. Trimming took 2 bases from V and 12 from J; bases not matched to a gene: 10. Germline assignment: CDR1 SNHLY and CDR2 FYNNEI. This CDR3 spans 14 amino acids. DNA for the CDR3: TGTGCCAGCAGTGAAATACCGGGACAGGGTATTTCTTTCTTT. Translation: CASSEIPGQGISFF.